These 30 T cell receptor beta chains came from one sample sequenced in a study of molecular identifiers for immune sequencing clone quantification (dated by TCRdb to the late 2010s). The receptor library was made with PCR. Sequenced using an Illumina HiSeq 4000. TCRdb reworked the public reads: Q25 trimming with fastp, MiXCR clone assembly, productive beta chains retained. Rows with one shared CDR3 protein collapse into an entry with the most common genes and DNA. The sample table shows more than 300,000 distinct CDR3 sequences, and over 20% are seen once. Of the sample, approximately 0.8% falls within the top ten clones. Sequenced sample: naive CD8+ T cells from blood, with Jurkat cell RNA spiked in. Interpreted using the paper, the cell subset or site label stands for: FACS-sorted CD8+CD4-CCR7+CD45RA+ naive T cells. Every receptor here comes from a human donor in good health. Some libraries in this study had Jurkat cell RNA spiked in.

This clonotype was recorded many times. This chain joins TRBV10-2 and TRBJ2-3; no clear D gene. The germline V and J ends were trimmed by 3 bases and 3 bases, with 10 bases remaining between them. This CDR3 spans 14 amino acids. In germline, CDR1 is WSHSY, CDR2 SAAADI. CDR3 sequence (DNA): TGCGCCAGCAGTGAATTGGGGTTTACAGATACGCAGTATTTT. This codes for CASSELGFTDTQYF.

The V and J genes are TRBV6-2 or TRBV6-3 and TRBJ2-3, with D unclear. The V and J ends lost 5 bases and 0 bases respectively, with 15 bases between them. The CDR3 contains 16 residues. Germline V gene lookup returns CDR1 MNHEY and CDR2 SVGEGT. The CDR3 DNA is TGTGCCAGCAGTGGTGAGACAAAAAGTAGCACAGATACGCAGTATTTT. Its protein product is CASSGETKSSTDTQYF.

Worth noting for this clonotype: This sequence may be a read error, since a much larger clone differs from it by one base. The chain employs TRBV28 and TRBJ2-7; 7 bases match TRBD1. This CDR3 has 16 residues. CDR1 and CDR2 (germline): MDHEN, SYDVKM. The CDR3 nucleotides read TGTGCCAGCAGTACTCCTGACGACAGGGTTTCCTACGAGCTGTACTTC. This translates into CASSTPDDRVSYELYF.

The chain carries TRBV6-8 and TRBJ2-3; TRBD2 aligns across 14 bases. CDR1 and CDR2 (germline): MNHGY, SAAAGT. The CDR3 has 23 amino acids. Losses at the gene ends were 6 bases for V and 3 bases for J; bases not matched to a gene: 26. CDR3 sequence (DNA): TGTGCCAGCAGCGGCCCTGTCGTGCCTTATCCGGGACTAGCGGGGGCGAGGACAGATACGCAGTATTTT. This sequence encodes CASSGPVVPYPGLAGARTDTQYF.

This clonotype showed up many times. The CDR3 DNA follows: TGCGCCAGCAGCGCCTGGACAGGGTACAATGAGCAGTTCTTC. Residues: CASSAWTGYNEQFF. The V and J genes are TRBV5-1 and TRBJ2-1; 8 nucleotides line up with TRBD1. V lost 4 bases, J lost 4 bases, and 4 bases stayed unmatched. The CDR3 runs to 14 residues. Germline lookup yields CDR1 SGHRS and CDR2 YFSETQ.

A remark on this clonotype: It may be a read error: a sequence one base away is much more abundant. This likely comes from a read error, as the CDR3 has no conserved phenylalanine or tryptophan at its end. The rearrangement uses TRBV6-1 and TRBJ2-7, with 14 bases identical to TRBD2. Germline lookup yields CDR1 MNHNS and CDR2 SASEGT. The CDR3 sequence is 16 residues long. The ends lost 6 bases at V and 2 bases at J; junction bases unmatched: 6. CDR3 coding DNA: TGTGCCAGCAGAAACCCGACTAGCGGGAGGGCCTACGAGCAGTACTCC. It specifies CASRNPTSGRAYEQYS.

This clonotype was recorded many times. The gene calls are TRBV4-3 and TRBJ2-7; D is possibly TRBD2 (6 bases). Germline loops: CDR1 LGHNA, CDR2 YSLEER. CDR3 size: 15 residues. Trimming stripped 1 base from V and 7 bases from J, with 17 bases between. In nucleotides, the CDR3 is TGCGCCAGCAGCCAAGGGCCGGGACTCGTGAGGGAGCAGTACTTC. Translated, it gives CASSQGPGLVREQYF.

CDR3 region: CASSIQVGSRETQYF. The CDR3, as DNA: TGTGCCAGCAGTATACAGGTGGGCAGTAGAGAGACCCAGTACTTC. The rearrangement links TRBV3-1 to TRBJ2-5; a weak D match, TRBD1 (5 bases). V was pared by 6 bases and J by 4 bases, with 18 bases between. Germline V CDR1 and CDR2: LGHDT, YNNKEL (reference sequence). The CDR3 is made up of 15 amino acids.

As regards this clonotype: A much larger clone sits a single nucleotide away, making a read error possible. The V gene is TRBV7-2, the J gene TRBJ2-5; the D is unclear. Looked up from germline, CDR1 is SGHTA and CDR2 is FQGNSA. Trimming left V 4 bases short and J 5 bases short, with 14 bases between. The CDR3 length is 14 residues. This chain's CDR3 is CASSSSNGLETQYF. Written as DNA, the CDR3 is TGTGCCAGCAGCTCCTCGAACGGTCTGGAGACCCAGTACTTC.

Ten or more counts support this clonotype. The chain carries TRBV12-3 or TRBV12-4 and TRBJ1-1; D ambiguous. The V and J ends lost 6 bases and 0 bases respectively, with 8 bases between them. The CDR3 runs to 13 residues. The DNA for the CDR3 is TGTGCCAGCAGCTGGGAAGTGAACACTGAAGCTTTCTTT. It specifies CASSWEVNTEAFF.

This clonotype was counted many times. The chain couples TRBV12-3 or TRBV12-4 to TRBJ2-3, with 9 bases identical to TRBD2. The junction had 9 bases not matched to a gene; V was cut back by 6 bases and J by 2 bases. The CDR3 is made up of 16 amino acids. CDR3 residues: CASSPALAGSTDTQYF. The CDR3 DNA is TGTGCCAGCAGCCCCGCGCTAGCGGGATCCACAGATACGCAGTATTTT.

This clonotype was seen repeatedly, ten times or more. The chain carries TRBV20-1 and TRBJ1-1; TRBD1 is a possible D gene (5 bases). Trimming pared 5 bases from V and 1 base from J, leaving 14 bases between. Germline CDR1 is DFQATT and CDR2 is SNEGSKA (reference sequence). The CDR3 runs to 14 residues. The CDR3, as DNA: TGCAGTGCTTCTATGCGGGGGACGAACACTGAAGCTTTCTTT. Residues: CSASMRGTNTEAFF.

The rearrangement uses TRBV5-5 and TRBJ2-2, with D uncertain. V was clipped by 6 bases and J by 0 bases, with 9 bases between them. Germline CDR1 reads SGHKS; CDR2 reads YYEKEE (reference sequence). CDR3 length: 14 residues. CDR3: CASNNHANTGELFF. The DNA of the CDR3 is TGTGCCAGCAACAATCACGCGAACACCGGGGAGCTGTTTTTT.

This clonotype was counted only a few times. The V call is TRBV29-1, the J call TRBJ2-7; 9 bases are a match to TRBD2. Unmatched junction bases numbered 7, after V lost 4 bases and J lost 3 bases. The CDR3 has 14 residues. CDR1 SQVTM and CDR2 ANQGSEA come from the germline V gene. CDR3 region: CSVVGAGGYYEQYF. The CDR3 DNA follows: TGCAGCGTTGTCGGGGCGGGAGGGTACTACGAGCAGTACTTC.

Details on this clonotype: A much more abundant neighbour one base away suggests this may be a read error. The CDR3, as DNA: TGTGCCATCAACCGGGACGACGCCTACGAGCAGTACTTC. This codes for CAINRDDAYEQYF. The J gene is TRBJ2-7, the V gene TRBV10-3, with D perhaps being TRBD1 or TRBD2 (5 bases each). Germline lookup yields CDR1 ENHRY and CDR2 SYGVKD. CDR3 size: 13 residues. The ends were cut back, 7 bases at V and 2 bases at J, with 12 bases in the middle.

The count of this clonotype is one. A clone one base away is much larger, so this may be a read error. CDR3 protein: CASSETLSNEKLFF. The DNA for the CDR3 is TGCGCCAGCAGCGAGACCCTAAGTAATGAAAAACTGTTTTTT. This rearrangement joins TRBV4-1 to TRBJ1-4; D gene unclear. The CDR3 is 14 amino acids. Trimming shortened V by 5 bases and J by 4 bases, and 11 bases separated the two germline ends. Germline CDR1 is MGHRA and CDR2 is YSYEKL.

Remarks on this clonotype: This could be a read error, since a much larger clone is one nucleotide away. V is TRBV30 and J is TRBJ2-3; perhaps TRBD2 as D (6 bases). V gave up 2 bases and J gave up 5 bases, with 14 bases separating them. The length of the CDR3 is 14 residues. Germline V lookup: CDR1 GTSNPN, CDR2 SVGIG (reference sequence). This CDR3 is CAWSLGYGGDTQYF. The CDR3 nucleotides read TGTGCCTGGAGTTTGGGTTACGGGGGAGATACGCAGTATTTT.

This clonotype was observed many times. The chain carries TRBV7-2 and TRBJ2-1; 12 positions match TRBD2. This CDR3 is built from 15 residues. The junction had 7 bases not matched to a gene; V was cut back by 5 bases and J by 8 bases. Germline-derived CDR1 and CDR2 are SGHTA and FQGNSA. Here the CDR3 reads CASSPTSGSYDEQFF. In DNA form, the CDR3 reads TGTGCCAGCAGCCCGACTAGCGGGAGTTATGATGAGCAGTTCTTC.

The sample holds many counts of this clonotype. The V gene is TRBV29-1, the J gene TRBJ2-7; D is tentatively TRBD1 or TRBD2 (6 bases each). Trimming stripped 6 bases from V and 5 bases from J, with 11 bases between. The CDR3 totals 11 residues. The germline gives CDR1 SQVTM, CDR2 ANQGSEA. The CDR3 reads CSVVGGNEQYF. The CDR3 DNA reads as TGCAGCGTGGTCGGGGGCAACGAGCAGTACTTC.

This clonotype has at least ten counts. The V gene is TRBV7-9, the J gene TRBJ1-6; D remains unclear. The ends were cut back, 4 bases at V and 9 bases at J, with 13 bases in the middle. The CDR3 is 14 amino acids. The germline CDR1 and CDR2 sequences are SEHNR and FQNEAQ (reference sequence). For the CDR3, the DNA is TGTGCCAGCAGCTATGGGAACCTTGGTTCACCCCTCCACTTT. The encoded protein is CASSYGNLGSPLHF.

This clonotype was counted ten times or more. This chain connects TRBV28 to TRBJ2-3; TRBD2 matches at 9 bases. V was pared by 3 bases and J by 5 bases, with 9 bases of the junction left unmatched. The CDR3 is 16 residues long. Germline V lookup: CDR1 MDHEN, CDR2 SYDVKM. The CDR3 sequence is CASSLVSSGILDTQYF. DNA of the CDR3: TGTGCCAGCAGTTTGGTTTCTAGCGGGATCTTAGATACGCAGTATTTT.

The table lists this clonotype with many counts. The chain uses TRBV25-1 and TRBJ1-5, with D unresolved. The V end was cut by 2 bases, the J end by 1 base, with 6 bases between. Germline V gene data show CDR1 as MGHDK and CDR2 as SYGVNS. This CDR3 is built from 14 residues. The CDR3 reads CASSEMGSNQPQHF. The CDR3, as DNA: TGTGCCAGCAGTGAAATGGGGAGCAATCAGCCCCAGCATTTT. Filled out from reference TRBV25-1 and TRBJ1-5, the complete variable domain reads EADIYQTPRYLVIGTGKKITLECSQTMGHDKMYWYQQDPGMELHLIHYSYGVNSTEKGDLSSESTVSRIRTEHFPLTLESARPSHTSQYLCASSEMGSNQPQHFGDGTRLSIL.

The chain links TRBV5-1 to TRBJ2-3, with 15 bases aligning to TRBD2. Germline V lookup: CDR1 SGHRS, CDR2 YFSETQ. V gave up 2 bases and J gave up 0 bases; unmatched junction bases: 7. This CDR3 has 19 residues. The CDR3 DNA follows: TGCGCCAGCAGCTTCACCGGGACTAGCGGGGGGATAAGCACAGATACGCAGTATTTT. It is translated as CASSFTGTSGGISTDTQYF.

At least ten counts were recorded for this clonotype. V is TRBV5-6 and J is TRBJ2-7; no clear D. The CDR3 has 16 residues. The germline CDR1 and CDR2 sequences are SGHDT and YYEEEE. V gave up 1 base and J gave up 0 bases, with 14 bases separating them. CDR3 region: CASSLRADVSSYEQYF. The DNA for the CDR3 is TGTGCCAGCAGCTTGCGCGCGGACGTAAGCTCCTACGAGCAGTACTTC.

This CDR3 reads CASSQDARRGQETQYF. The CDR3 region has the DNA TGCGCCAGCAGCCAAGATGCCAGGCGGGGTCAAGAGACCCAGTACTTC. V is TRBV4-1 and J is TRBJ2-5; a weak D match, TRBD2 (6 bases). The germline V gene has CDR1 MGHRA and CDR2 YSYEKL. Trimming cost V 0 bases and J 2 bases, with 13 bases left between them. There are 16 residues in the CDR3.

This clonotype was seen ten or more times. This chain joins TRBV3-1 and TRBJ2-5; 8 bases line up with TRBD1. The CDR3 is 13 residues long. The V segment lost 4 bases and the J segment 4 bases; nucleotides outside the gene matches: 2. Germline lookup yields CDR1 LGHDT and CDR2 YNNKEL (reference sequence). CDR3 protein: CASSRTGTETQYF. For the CDR3, the DNA is TGTGCCAGCAGCCGGACAGGGACAGAGACCCAGTACTTC.

This clonotype was detected ten times or more. The chain recombines TRBV19 with TRBJ1-5, with a possible D match to TRBD1 (5 bases). With 9 bases removed from V and 1 base from J, the gap between germline ends came to 16 bases. CDR3 length: 15 residues. The germline gives CDR1 LNHDA, CDR2 SQIVND (reference sequence). CDR3 sequence: CASTQGGGSNQPQHF. In DNA form, the CDR3 reads TGTGCCAGCACCCAGGGCGGGGGAAGCAATCAGCCCCAGCATTTT.

In this sample, this clonotype turned up many times. This rearrangement joins TRBV3-1 to TRBJ1-5; weak D call: TRBD1 (6 bases). V dropped 3 bases and J dropped 0 bases, with 12 bases sitting between them. Germline V lookup: CDR1 LGHDT, CDR2 YNNKEL (reference sequence). The CDR3 runs 16 residues. The CDR3 DNA reads as TGTGCCAGCAGCCAGTACAGGGTTCCTAGCAATCAGCCCCAGCATTTT. It translates to CASSQYRVPSNQPQHF.

At least ten counts were recorded for this clonotype. The gene calls are TRBV7-2 and TRBJ2-3; possibly TRBD1 for D (6 bases). The CDR3 extends over 15 amino acids. Germline CDR1 is SGHTA and CDR2 is FQGNSA. V lost 2 bases and J lost 2, with 11 bases in between. The CDR3 bases are TGTGCCAGCAGCTTACGGACAGTAATCACAGATACGCAGTATTTT. It encodes CASSLRTVITDTQYF.

The table lists this clonotype with many counts. Relative to the germline gene, one junction end is altered; a read error may explain this. V gene TRBV4-1 combines with J gene TRBJ2-7, with TRBD1 matching over 7 bases. The CDR3 is 16 amino acids. CDR1 MGHRA and CDR2 YSYEKL come from the germline V gene. CDR3 DNA sequence: TGCGCCAGCAGCCAAGGCCCGGGACAGCTACCCTACGAGCAGAACTTC. Amino acid sequence: CASSQGPGQLPYEQNF.